A selection of T cell receptor beta chains follows, all from one sample in a study of identical twins. TCRdb reprocessed the 5' RACE reads via MiXCR and lists one record per CDR3 protein. The top ten hold approximately 1% of the sample, which has some 500,000 distinct CDR3 sequences, about 13% seen once. These sequences were also reported in another study, on yellow fever vaccine responses in identical twins.

Material for sequencing was CD4+ T cells sorted from blood. All receptors derive from a woman aged 18-35 years in good health. The CDR3 runs from the conserved cysteine through the conserved F or W. D genes are given only for firm matches. Clone sizes are given selectively: once, few, many, or a class where the clone is expanded.

size: .
J: TRBJ2-2
V: TRBV5-1
D: TRBD1
DNA: TGCGCCAGCAGCGAGGACAGGGTGTTCGGGGAGCTGTTTTTT
CDR3: CASSEDRVFGELFF

size: few
J: TRBJ2-1
V: TRBV9
D: .
DNA: TGTGCCAGCAGCGTAACAGGGACACCAGACAATGAGCAGTTCTTC
CDR3: CASSVTGTPDNEQFF

size: .
J: TRBJ2-7
V: TRBV11-2
D: TRBD1
DNA: TGTGCCAGCAGCTTCAAAATAAGGGACAGGGGGAAGCAGTACTTC
CDR3: CASSFKIRDRGKQYF

size: many
J: TRBJ2-3
V: TRBV10-3
D: TRBD2
DNA: TGTGCCATCAGTGGCGGGAGCACCCTGACAGATACGCAGTATTTT
CDR3: CAISGGSTLTDTQYF

size: many
J: TRBJ2-1
V: TRBV6-2/TRBV6-3
D: TRBD1
DNA: TGTGCCAGCAGTTACTCCCCACCAGGGGGTGTTTACAATGAGCAGTTCTTC
CDR3: CASSYSPPGGVYNEQFF

size: .
J: TRBJ2-1
V: TRBV7-2
D: TRBD2
DNA: TGTGCCAGCAGATTCGGGTCTAGCGGGAGTTACAATGAGCAGTTCTTC
CDR3: CASRFGSSGSYNEQFF

size: few
J: TRBJ2-7
V: TRBV20-1
D: .
DNA: TGCAGTGCCAAGACTAGCTCCTACGAGCAGTACTTC
CDR3: CSAKTSSYEQYF

size: .
J: TRBJ2-7
V: TRBV6-1
D: TRBD1
DNA: TGTGCCAGCAGTGAAGCAACAGGGGGCTACGAGCAGTACTTC
CDR3: CASSEATGGYEQYF

size: few
J: TRBJ2-3
V: TRBV30
D: .
DNA: TGTGCCTGGAGTCCGGAGGCTCTAGCTGGGGATACGCAGTATTTT
CDR3: CAWSPEALAGDTQYF

size: .
J: TRBJ2-3
V: TRBV11-2
D: TRBD2
DNA: TGTGCCAGCAGCTTATTCTCTTCGGGGACTAGCGGGAGTCTTGGGACAGATACGCAGTATTTT
CDR3: CASSLFSSGTSGSLGTDTQYF

size: few
J: TRBJ1-1
V: TRBV18
D: .
DNA: TGTGCCAGCTCACCCCTCGACAGAACTAGTGAAGCTTTCTTT
CDR3: CASSPLDRTSEAFF

size: few
J: TRBJ2-3
V: TRBV7-9
D: .
DNA: TGTGCCAGCAGCTTGAGGGGGGGCGAGCGAGGAGATACGCAGTATTTT
CDR3: CASSLRGGERGDTQYF

size: few
J: TRBJ2-7
V: TRBV10-3
D: .
DNA: TGTGCCATCAGTGGACAGGACTACGAGCAGTACTTC
CDR3: CAISGQDYEQYF

size: few
J: TRBJ2-5
V: TRBV7-2
D: TRBD1
DNA: TGTGCCAGCAGCTTAATGGGACAGGGTGGGCAGACCCAGTACTTC
CDR3: CASSLMGQGGQTQYF

size: .
J: TRBJ2-2
V: TRBV6-4
D: .
DNA: TGTGCCAGCAGTCCTTACCAAGTCACGAACACCGGGGAGCTGTTTTTT
CDR3: CASSPYQVTNTGELFF

size: .
J: TRBJ2-3
V: TRBV11-3
D: .
DNA: TGTGCCAGCAGCTTAGACGGTCAAGCAGATACGCAGTATTTT
CDR3: CASSLDGQADTQYF

size: many
J: TRBJ2-7
V: TRBV12-3/TRBV12-4
D: TRBD1
DNA: TGTGCCAGCAGTCCGGGGACAGCCTACGAGCAGTACTTC
CDR3: CASSPGTAYEQYF

size: .
J: TRBJ2-3
V: TRBV6-5
D: TRBD2
DNA: TGTGCCAGCAGTTACTCCTCGACTAGCGGGGGCAGGGATACGCAGTATTTT
CDR3: CASSYSSTSGGRDTQYF

size: .
J: TRBJ1-1
V: TRBV12-3/TRBV12-4
D: .
DNA: TGTGCCAGCAGCCAGCATGGGAACATGAACACTGAAGCTTTCTTT
CDR3: CASSQHGNMNTEAFF

size: few
J: TRBJ2-3
V: TRBV10-3
D: .
DNA: TGTGCCATCAGTGAGTCGGAATCCCTCGGCACAGATACGCAGTATTTT
CDR3: CAISESESLGTDTQYF

size: few
J: TRBJ2-1
V: TRBV3-1
D: .
DNA: TGTGCCAGCAGCCAAGATGTAGGTACGGGAGTATCCTACAATGAGCAGTTCTTC
CDR3: CASSQDVGTGVSYNEQFF

size: few
J: TRBJ2-4
V: TRBV5-1
D: .
DNA: TGCGCCAGCAGCCAGGATCGAAACATTCAGTACTTC
CDR3: CASSQDRNIQYF

size: .
J: TRBJ1-6
V: TRBV28
D: TRBD1
DNA: TGTGCCAGCAGTTTGACAGGGAGTCATTCACCCCTCCACTTT
CDR3: CASSLTGSHSPLHF

size: .
J: TRBJ1-1
V: TRBV9
D: TRBD1
DNA: TGTGCCAGCAGCCTCCGTACAGGGGTCGGAGAAGCTTTCTTT
CDR3: CASSLRTGVGEAFF

size: many
J: TRBJ1-4
V: TRBV7-2
D: .
DNA: TGTGCCAGCAGCTCGGGCCTTACAGGCGGAAAACTGTTTTTT
CDR3: CASSSGLTGGKLFF

size: .
J: TRBJ2-2
V: TRBV5-1
D: .
DNA: TGCGCCAGCAAAATTGAGGGGGTAAACACCGGGGAGCTGTTTTTT
CDR3: CASKIEGVNTGELFF

size: few
J: TRBJ2-2
V: TRBV11-1
D: .
DNA: TGTGCCAGCAGCCGGCAGGTTTCGGGTTATACGAACACCGGGGAGCTGTTTTTT
CDR3: CASSRQVSGYTNTGELFF

size: many
J: TRBJ1-1
V: TRBV5-1
D: .
DNA: TGTGCCAGCAGTCCGGGTCTGAACACTGAAGCTTTCTTT
CDR3: CASSPGLNTEAFF

size: many
J: TRBJ1-1
V: TRBV20-1
D: TRBD1
DNA: TGCAGTGCTAGAGATACAGGGGGCACTGAAGCTTTCTTT
CDR3: CSARDTGGTEAFF

size: many
J: TRBJ2-7
V: TRBV11-3
D: TRBD2
DNA: TGTGCCAGCAGTTCAGGACTAGCGGGGGGTGTCCACGAGCAGTACTTC
CDR3: CASSSGLAGGVHEQYF

size: many
J: TRBJ2-1
V: TRBV20-1
D: .
DNA: TGCAGTGCTCTTAGCGGTCCAGAGCAGTTCTTC
CDR3: CSALSGPEQFF

size: .
J: TRBJ2-2
V: TRBV27
D: .
DNA: TGTGCCAGCAGTTCCCCCCGGGGCTATAGTTCTTCCGGGGAGCTGTTTTTT
CDR3: CASSSPRGYSSSGELFF

size: many
J: TRBJ2-7
V: TRBV6-5
D: .
DNA: TGTGCCAGCAGTAACGTTGGCGAGCAGTACTTC
CDR3: CASSNVGEQYF

size: few
J: TRBJ2-2
V: TRBV12-3/TRBV12-4
D: TRBD1
DNA: TGTGCCAGCAGTCGGGCAAGGACAGGGGGCTCGAACACCGGGGAGCTGTTTTTT
CDR3: CASSRARTGGSNTGELFF

size: .
J: TRBJ2-2
V: TRBV15
D: .
DNA: TGTGCCACCAGCAGAGGAAGACAGTTAGCCACCGGGGAGCTGTTTTTT
CDR3: CATSRGRQLATGELFF

size: many
J: TRBJ2-7
V: TRBV7-6
D: TRBD1
DNA: TGTGCCAGCAGCTTAGACAGGGGAGCCTACGAGCAGTACTTC
CDR3: CASSLDRGAYEQYF

size: .
J: TRBJ1-1
V: TRBV6-5
D: TRBD1
DNA: TGTGCCAGCAGTTACGTGGGACAGGGTGTCGCTGAAGCTTTCTTT
CDR3: CASSYVGQGVAEAFF

size: few
J: TRBJ1-6
V: TRBV4-2
D: .
DNA: TGTGCCAGCAGCCAGGATAGGACCTCACCCCTCCACTTT
CDR3: CASSQDRTSPLHF

size: few
J: TRBJ2-5
V: TRBV7-2
D: TRBD2
DNA: TGTGCCAGCAGCCCGTCTAGCGGGAGTGGAGAGACCCAGTACTTC
CDR3: CASSPSSGSGETQYF

size: .
J: TRBJ2-2
V: TRBV19
D: .
DNA: TGTGCCAGTAGTATATCGAGGGACATCTCCACCGGGGAGCTGTTTTTT
CDR3: CASSISRDISTGELFF

size: few
J: TRBJ2-7
V: TRBV28
D: TRBD2
DNA: TGTGCCAGCAGTTTAGCGGGAGGGTCGCAGTACTTC
CDR3: CASSLAGGSQYF

size: .
J: TRBJ2-7
V: TRBV20-1
D: TRBD1
DNA: TGCAGTGCTAGAGACGGGACAGCCAGGGGGTACGAGCAGTACTTC
CDR3: CSARDGTARGYEQYF

size: many
J: TRBJ2-6
V: TRBV3-1
D: TRBD1
DNA: TGTGCCAGCAGCCGACAGGGTGAAGCCAACGTCCTGACTTTC
CDR3: CASSRQGEANVLTF

size: once
J: TRBJ1-2
V: TRBV6-2/TRBV6-3
D: TRBD1
DNA: TGTGCCAGCAACGAGGGGACAGGGTTTGGCTATGGCTACACCTTC
CDR3: CASNEGTGFGYGYTF